Below are 27 T cell receptor beta chains sequenced from a single sample in a study of blood T cell repertoires in COVID-19. Clones were read by immunoSEQ multiplex PCR, and TCRdb kept only the in-frame ones, dropping some. The data contain roughly 200,000 clones, about 87% of them seen just once; the ten biggest clones take up roughly 3%. Sequenced material: peripheral blood. All receptors derive from a man in his fifties or sixties with acute or convalescent COVID-19.

This clone was counted once. The chain combines TRBV21-1 with TRBJ1-6; the D call TRBD1 from the table was never checked on the DNA. TRBV21-1 represents a pseudogene. This CDR3 is built from 16 residues. The CDR3 nucleotides read TGTGCCAGCAGCAAAGGTGACAGGGCCGTTAATTCACCCCTCCACTTT. It is translated as CASSKGDRAVNSPLHF.

The rearrangement links TRBV18 to TRBJ2-7; 8 bases fit TRBD2. J gave up 5 bases and V 3 bases, and 12 bases lay outside the gene matches. Germline V gene data show CDR1 as KGHSH and CDR2 as LQKENI. The CDR3 has 16 amino acids. CDR3 coding DNA: TGTGCCAGCTCACCGTACGCGCCGGGGGGGCCTGACGAGCAGTACTTC. This gives the protein CASSPYAPGGPDEQYF. Combining the CDR3 with reference TRBV18 and TRBJ2-7 gives the whole variable domain NAGVMQNPRHLVRRRGQEARLRCSPMKGHSHVYWYRQLPEEGLKFMVYLQKENIIDESGMPKERFSAEFPKEGPSILRIQQVVRGDSAAYFCASSPYAPGGPDEQYFGPGTRLTVT.

The genes are TRBV9 and TRBJ2-1; D is ambiguous. This CDR3 contains 14 residues. Per the germline V gene, CDR1 is SGDLS and CDR2 is YYNGEE. The V and J ends lost 1 base and 5 bases respectively, with 10 bases between them. For the CDR3, the DNA is TGTGCCAGCAGCGTAATGGGCGACCACAATGAGCAGTTCTTC. Translated: CASSVMGDHNEQFF.

This sequence joins TRBV9 and TRBJ2-6; a weak D match, TRBD1 (5 bases). V dropped 4 bases and J dropped 0 bases, with 17 bases sitting between them. The CDR3 runs to 18 residues. CDR1 and CDR2 from the germline V gene are SGDLS and YYNGEE. CDR3 sequence (DNA): TGTGCCAGCAGCCTAAGACAGAAGCCATACTCTGGGGCCAACGTCCTGACTTTC. Its translation: CASSLRQKPYSGANVLTF.

The V gene is TRBV15, the J gene TRBJ2-3, with D perhaps TRBD1 (5 bases). Germline CDR1 is LNHNV and CDR2 is YYDKDF (reference sequence). V lost 0 bases, J lost 1 base, and 14 bases lay in between. This CDR3 spans 17 amino acids. CDR3 in amino acids: CATSRDARALRTDTQYF. Here the CDR3 DNA reads TGTGCCACCAGCAGAGATGCCAGGGCGCTACGCACAGATACGCAGTATTTT.

The V call is TRBV14, the J call TRBJ2-1; a possible D gene is TRBD1 (6 bases). The CDR3 sequence is 16 residues long. Deletions cut 5 bases from V and 2 bases from J, with 16 bases between. Germline V CDR1 and CDR2: SGHDN, FVKESK. CDR3 residues: CASSAQQGPTYNEQFF. The CDR3 DNA reads as TGTGCCAGCAGCGCCCAACAGGGTCCCACCTACAATGAGCAGTTCTTC. The entire variable domain, with the rest obtained from reference TRBV14 and TRBJ2-1, is as follows: EAGVTQFPSHSVIEKGQTVTLRCDPISGHDNLYWYRRVMGKEIKFLLHFVKESKQDESGMPNNRFLAERTGGTYSTLKVQPAELEDSGVYFCASSAQQGPTYNEQFFGPGTRLTVL.

The V call is TRBV2, the J call TRBJ2-1; 8 bases align to TRBD1. The CDR3 length is 20 residues. The V and J ends lost 7 bases and 0 bases, in that order; junction bases with no gene match: 20. Germline V lookup: CDR1 SNHLY, CDR2 FYNNEI. DNA of the CDR3: TGTGCCAGCACCCCTATCCCAGGGGGCGGCCAAGGAGCCTCCTACAATGAGCAGTTCTTC. Its translation is CASTPIPGGGQGASYNEQFF. The variable domain in full, completed from reference TRBV2 and TRBJ2-1, reads EPEVTQTPSHQVTQMGQEVILRCVPISNHLYFYWYRQILGQKVEFLVSFYNNEISEKSEIFDDQFSVERPDGSNFTLKIRSTKLEDSAMYFCASTPIPGGGQGASYNEQFFGPGTRLTVL.

The chain carries TRBV18 and TRBJ2-7, with 11 bases that match TRBD2. J was trimmed by 1 base and V by 3 bases; bases with no gene match: 2. Germline CDR1 reads KGHSH; CDR2 reads LQKENI. The CDR3 consists of 15 residues. The CDR3 nucleotides are TGTGCCAGCTCACCGCTAGCGGGGGGATCCTACGAGCAGTACTTC. Translating it yields CASSPLAGGSYEQYF. Using reference TRBV18 and TRBJ2-7 for the parts outside the CDR3, the full variable domain is NAGVMQNPRHLVRRRGQEARLRCSPMKGHSHVYWYRQLPEEGLKFMVYLQKENIIDESGMPKERFSAEFPKEGPSILRIQQVVRGDSAAYFCASSPLAGGSYEQYFGPGTRLTVT.

The gene calls are TRBV11-2 and TRBJ2-3, with TRBD1 matching over 7 bases. Looked up from germline, CDR1 is SGHAT and CDR2 is FQNNGV. The CDR3 runs 14 residues. Losses at the gene ends were 5 bases for V and 1 base for J; bases not matched to a gene: 3. The CDR3: CASSVDRRTDTQYF. In DNA, the CDR3 is TGTGCCAGCAGCGTGGACAGGCGCACAGATACGCAGTATTTT. Using reference TRBV11-2 and TRBJ2-3 for the parts outside the CDR3, the full variable domain is EAGVAQSPRYKIIEKRQSVAFWCNPISGHATLYWYQQILGQGPKLLIQFQNNGVVDDSQLPKDRFSAERLKGVDSTLKIQPAKLEDSAVYLCASSVDRRTDTQYFGPGTRLTVL.

V usage is TRBV11-1 and J usage is TRBJ2-7, with 7 nucleotides matching TRBD2. The germline gives CDR1 SGHAT, CDR2 FQDESV (reference sequence). The ends lost 0 bases at V and 7 bases at J; junction bases unmatched: 6. The CDR3 is 14 residues long. The DNA for the CDR3 is TGTGCCAGCAGCTTAGCGGGGGGGTCCAAGGAGCAGTACTTC. It is translated as CASSLAGGSKEQYF.

The chain carries TRBV19 and TRBJ1-2, with D perhaps TRBD1 (5 bases). This CDR3 contains 14 residues. Trimming stripped 0 bases from V and 8 bases from J, with 13 bases between. Germline V gives CDR1 LNHDA, CDR2 SQIVND (reference sequence). CDR3 in amino acids: CASSIDGRRAGYTF. As DNA, the CDR3 is TGTGCCAGTAGTATAGATGGACGCAGGGCAGGCTACACCTTC.

Ten or more counts support this clone. Different DNA sequences within this sample yield the same CDR3. This chain uses TRBV27 with TRBJ2-2; possibly TRBD2 for D (6 bases). Trimming left V 1 base short and J 0 bases short, with 9 bases between. Germline V lookup: CDR1 MNHEY, CDR2 SMNVEV (reference sequence). This CDR3 spans 16 amino acids. CDR3 amino acids: CASSLLTGANTGELFF. CDR3 bases: TGTGCCAGCAGTTTATTGACGGGGGCGAACACCGGGGAGCTGTTTTTT.

This sequence joins TRBV29-1 and TRBJ2-1, with TRBD2 identical over 7 bases. Germline V gene sequence: CDR1 SQVTM, CDR2 ANQGSEA. This CDR3 contains 14 residues. V shed 7 bases, J shed 2 bases, and the junction held 8 bases outside the gene matches. The CDR3 loop is CSAGGRGAYNEQFF. CDR3 nucleotides: TGCAGCGCTGGTGGTCGGGGGGCCTACAATGAGCAGTTCTTC.

The V call is TRBV5-6, the J call TRBJ2-7; 11 nucleotides line up with TRBD1. Germline CDR1 and CDR2: SGHDT and YYEEEE. V lost 3 bases to trimming and J lost 3 bases; unmatched junction nucleotides: 8. The CDR3 totals 16 residues. The CDR3 nucleotides read TGTGCCAGCAGCTCGACGCCGGGACAGGGGGACTACGAGCAGTACTTC. This codes for CASSSTPGQGDYEQYF.

The V and J genes are TRBV7-9 and TRBJ2-7; TRBD2 matches at 7 bases. CDR3 size: 15 residues. Trimming removed 1 base from V and 3 bases from J; junction bases left unmatched: 6. From germline, CDR1 is SEHNR and CDR2 FQNEAQ (reference sequence). The CDR3 coding sequence is TGTGCCAGCAGCTTAGTGGCGGGGGAAGACTACGAGCAGTACTTC. This sequence encodes CASSLVAGEDYEQYF.

The chain employs TRBV6-5 and TRBJ1-3; no reliable D call. Trimming cost V 6 bases and J 2 bases, with 11 bases left between them. CDR1 and CDR2 from the germline V gene are MNHEY and SVGAGI. This CDR3 comprises 14 residues. The CDR3 loop is CASRLSGTGNTIYF. CDR3 bases: TGTGCCAGCAGACTTAGCGGTACTGGAAACACCATATATTTT.

This clone was counted a single time. The chain carries TRBV5-1 and TRBJ1-1; D may be TRBD1 (6 bases). The V and J ends lost 4 bases and 0 bases respectively, with 19 bases between them. This CDR3 has 17 amino acids. Looked up from germline, CDR1 is SGHRS and CDR2 is YFSETQ. The CDR3 DNA reads TGCGCCAGCAGCCCCGGGGGGGGGCCACCCCTGAACACTGAAGCTTTCTTT. Translation gives CASSPGGGPPLNTEAFF.

This chain links TRBV30 with TRBJ1-4; 9 bases are shared with TRBD1. CDR1 is GTSNPN and CDR2 is SVGIG in the germline V gene (reference sequence). The CDR3 totals 15 residues. Germline trimming cut 2 bases from V and 10 bases from J; bases unmatched to any gene: 11. The CDR3 DNA is TGTGCCTGGAGTCCTCGACAGGGGGTTACGGGAAAACTGTTTTTT. Translation: CAWSPRQGVTGKLFF.

The CDR3: CASSWGANTEAFF. DNA for the CDR3: TGCGCCAGCAGCTGGGGCGCGAACACTGAAGCTTTCTTT. The V call is TRBV5-1, the J call TRBJ1-1, with D perhaps matching TRBD1 (5 bases). Germline CDR1 SGHRS, CDR2 YFSETQ. Trimming cost V 3 bases and J 1 base, with 7 bases left between them. This CDR3 spans 13 amino acids.

This clone has more than one count but fewer than ten. The chain has TRBV29-1 and TRBJ1-1, with D tentatively TRBD1 (6 bases). The CDR3 runs to 14 residues. Trimming took off 0 bases at V and 3 bases at J, with 11 bases between the two ends. Germline assignment: CDR1 SQVTM and CDR2 ANQGSEA. The CDR3: CSVEDLGGHTEAFF. The CDR3 DNA sequence: TGCAGCGTTGAAGATCTCGGGGGGCACACTGAAGCTTTCTTT.

The chain employs TRBV5-8 and TRBJ2-5, with a weak D call TRBD2 (6 bases). Germline CDR1 and CDR2: SGHTS and YDEGEE. The CDR3 sequence is 14 residues long. The germline V and J ends were trimmed by 0 bases and 9 bases, with 15 bases remaining between them. CDR3 protein: CASSLAASAPPQYF. CDR3 DNA sequence: TGTGCCAGCAGCTTGGCAGCTAGCGCACCTCCCCAGTACTTC.

The chain has TRBV19 and TRBJ1-1, with 8 bases fitting TRBD1. This CDR3 region has 18 residues. Germline CDR1 reads LNHDA; CDR2 reads SQIVND (reference sequence). The V and J ends lost 4 bases and 0 bases, in that order; junction bases with no gene match: 13. Here the CDR3 DNA reads TGTGCCAGTAGTAGAACCGGGACAGGATACAGAATGAACACTGAAGCTTTCTTT. Translation: CASSRTGTGYRMNTEAFF.

The V gene is TRBV7-2, the J gene TRBJ2-3; D might be TRBD2 (5 bases). The CDR3 has 13 amino acids. Germline V gene data show CDR1 as SGHTA and CDR2 as FQGNSA. The V end lost 7 bases, the J end lost 5 bases, and 13 bases lay between the germline ends. CDR3 nucleotide sequence: TGTGCCAGCACCAAGATTGGAGGAGATACGCAGTATTTT. This sequence encodes CASTKIGGDTQYF.

This clone was observed a single time. The chain links TRBV5-1 to TRBJ2-1; D is perhaps TRBD2 (7 bases). The CDR3 has 15 amino acids. In germline, CDR1 is SGHRS, CDR2 YFSETQ. Between the trimmed V and J ends, which lost 4 bases and 7 bases, there was a span of 18 bases. The CDR3 coding sequence is TGCGCCAGCAGCGCCCCGGGGGGCCCGGGAAATGAGCAGTTCTTC. Encoded protein: CASSAPGGPGNEQFF.

This clone occurred a few times. This chain connects TRBV6-6 to TRBJ1-5; 7 positions match TRBD1. This CDR3 comprises 17 residues. V was clipped by 5 bases and J by 3 bases; unmatched bases: 13. Germline CDR1 MNHNY, CDR2 SVGAGI (reference sequence). The CDR3 sequence is CASSPTTYGQDNQPQHF. CDR3 DNA sequence: TGTGCCAGCAGTCCAACTACCTATGGACAGGACAATCAGCCCCAGCATTTT.

This clone was seen at least ten times. V usage is TRBV7-8 and J usage is TRBJ2-7; 9 nucleotides match TRBD2. Germline V gene data show CDR1 as SGHVS and CDR2 as FQNEAQ. CDR3 size: 17 residues. The V gene end was trimmed by 4 bases and the J gene end by 3 bases; junction bases not matched to a gene: 13. CDR3 bases: TGTGCCAGCAGCTACACTGAGCGGGGGGCCATACTCTACGAGCAGTACTTC. The encoded protein is CASSYTERGAILYEQYF.

In DNA form, the CDR3 reads TGCGCCAGCAGCTCCCCGGGACAGGGATACAATGAGCAGTTCTTC. It is translated as CASSSPGQGYNEQFF. The V call is TRBV5-1, the J call TRBJ2-1; 9 nucleotides align to TRBD1. This CDR3 spans 15 amino acids. Unmatched junction bases numbered 5, after V lost 3 bases and J lost 4 bases. The germline CDR1 and CDR2 sequences are SGHRS and YFSETQ.